Below, 6 T cell receptor beta chains from the same sample are listed, as sequenced in a study of T-cell reconstitution after alpha-beta-depleted transplantation in children. This sample's TCRbeta library carried unique molecular identifier barcodes. TCRdb called the PCR reads again in MiXCR, with one record for every CDR3 protein. This table has a few hundred thousand distinct CDR3 sequences, about an eighth appearing once. The sample here was PBMCs, taken from the stem cell graft. The receptors were sampled from a human donor who donated a stem cell graft to a child with Fanconi anemia.

The chain recombines TRBV5-1 with TRBJ2-3; possible D gene TRBD2, 5 bases. CDR3 length: 14 residues. V lost 3 bases, J lost 0 bases, and 8 bases lay in between. Germline-derived CDR1 and CDR2 are SGHRS and YFSETQ. The CDR3 protein is CASSYGESTDTQYF. The CDR3 DNA sequence: TGCGCCAGCAGCTACGGGGAGAGCACAGATACGCAGTATTTT.

This chain joins TRBV5-1 and TRBJ2-7, with D perhaps matching TRBD1 (6 bases). The CDR3 spans 14 residues. The V gene lost 4 bases and the J gene lost 0 bases, with 11 bases spanning the gap. Germline V CDR1 and CDR2: SGHRS, YFSETQ. The CDR3 loop reads CASSDPQGSYEQYF. DNA of the CDR3: TGCGCCAGCAGCGACCCACAGGGCTCCTACGAGCAGTACTTC.

This clonotype has only a few counts. The chain uses TRBV20-1 and TRBJ1-1; 8 bases line up with TRBD1. CDR1 is DFQATT, CDR2 SNEGSKA, per germline (reference sequence). The V gene end was trimmed by 6 bases and the J gene end by 0 bases; junction bases not matched to a gene: 6. The CDR3 has 14 residues. The CDR3 nucleotides are TGCAGTGCGAGGGACAGGCGAATGAACACTGAAGCTTTCTTT. The encoded protein is CSARDRRMNTEAFF.

This chain links TRBV14 with TRBJ2-2; no clear D gene. V lost 3 bases and J lost 2, with 10 bases in between. Germline assignment: CDR1 SGHDN and CDR2 FVKESK. The CDR3 spans 15 residues. For the CDR3, the DNA is TGTGCCAGCAGCCATATAGTGGGCAACACCGGGGAGCTGTTTTTT. This translates into CASSHIVGNTGELFF. Full variable domain (remainder filled in from reference TRBV14 and TRBJ2-2): EAGVTQFPSHSVIEKGQTVTLRCDPISGHDNLYWYRRVMGKEIKFLLHFVKESKQDESGMPNNRFLAERTGGTYSTLKVQPAELEDSGVYFCASSHIVGNTGELFFGEGSRLTVL.

This clonotype has more than one count but fewer than ten. The rearrangement uses TRBV18 and TRBJ2-1; D perhaps matches TRBD1 (6 bases). V gave up 3 bases and J gave up 3 bases, with 15 bases separating them. This CDR3 has 16 amino acids. Per germline, CDR1 KGHSH and CDR2 LQKENI. The CDR3, as DNA: TGTGCCAGCTCACCCTACCCTCAGGGGAGCTACAATGAGCAGTTCTTC. It yields the protein CASSPYPQGSYNEQFF. Full variable domain (remainder filled in from reference TRBV18 and TRBJ2-1): NAGVMQNPRHLVRRRGQEARLRCSPMKGHSHVYWYRQLPEEGLKFMVYLQKENIIDESGMPKERFSAEFPKEGPSILRIQQVVRGDSAAYFCASSPYPQGSYNEQFFGPGTRLTVL.

The sample holds many counts of this clonotype. This sequence joins TRBV5-1 and TRBJ1-2; a weak D match, TRBD1 (6 bases). V dropped 5 bases and J dropped 4 bases, with 21 bases sitting between them. There are 16 residues in the CDR3. Germline V gives CDR1 SGHRS, CDR2 YFSETQ. For the CDR3, the DNA is TGCGCCAGCAGTCAAGCAACAGGGCATCCCGGCTATGGCTACACCTTC. Translating gives CASSQATGHPGYGYTF.